The 12 T cell receptor beta chains listed next were all sequenced from one sample in a study of memory CD4+ T cells and cytomegalovirus serostatus. Single viable CD3+CD4+CD8-CD45RO+ cells were sorted as the memory CD4+ T cells. Method: immunoSEQ multiplex PCR; TCRdb's copy keeps in-frame clones and lacks some. Among over 75,000 clones listed, 80% were seen once. What was sequenced was memory CD4+ T cells from blood. These receptors originate from an adult in good health and CMV-seropositive.

CDR3 DNA: TGCGCCAGCAGCGCGACAGGGCCCCACTACGAGCAGTACTTC. It is translated as CASSATGPHYEQYF. The chain recombines TRBV5-1 with TRBJ2-7, with 7 bases matching TRBD1. J was trimmed by 3 bases and V by 4 bases; bases with no gene match: 7. This CDR3 has 14 amino acids. The germline CDR1 and CDR2 sequences are SGHRS and YFSETQ.

The chain is built from TRBV28 and TRBJ1-4, with 8 bases matching TRBD1. Germline trimming cut 10 bases from V and 7 bases from J; bases unmatched to any gene: 14. This CDR3 region has 15 residues. CDR1 is MDHEN and CDR2 is SYDVKM in the germline V gene. The CDR3 nucleotides are TGTGCCACCAAATCTAGTGGACAGGGAGGTGAAAAACTGTTTTTT. It translates to CATKSSGQGGEKLFF.

The chain employs TRBV5-3 and TRBJ1-2; D gene uncertain. TRBV5-3 falls under the ORF class, with uncertain function. The V and J ends lost 5 bases and 0 bases respectively, with 17 bases between them. This CDR3 has 16 residues. CDR3 residues: CARSALVIGPNYGYTF. CDR3 sequence (DNA): TGTGCCAGAAGTGCCCTCGTGATAGGCCCTAACTATGGCTACACCTTC.

The genes are TRBV7-2 and TRBJ2-5; D possibly uses TRBD1 or TRBD2 (5 bases each). CDR3 size: 14 residues. V was pared by 5 bases and J by 2 bases, with 12 bases between. Per germline, CDR1 SGHTA and CDR2 FQGNSA. CDR3 amino acids: CASSEGPSQETQYF. The CDR3 DNA sequence: TGTGCCAGCAGCGAGGGGCCCTCTCAAGAGACCCAGTACTTC.

This clone was counted a few times. The CDR3 loop is CASTYWGTQYF. CDR3 bases: TGTGCCAGCACCTACTGGGGGACCCAGTACTTC. This chain uses TRBV6-5 with TRBJ2-5; no firm D call. Per the germline V gene, CDR1 is MNHEY and CDR2 is SVGAGI. V was shortened by 7 bases and J by 7 bases, with 10 bases between the two germline ends. CDR3 length: 11 residues.

The chain has TRBV28 and TRBJ1-1, with a possible D match to TRBD1 (5 bases). The CDR3 extends over 14 amino acids. V was cut by 7 bases and J by 1 base, with 13 bases left in between. From germline, CDR1 is MDHEN and CDR2 SYDVKM. In nucleotides, the CDR3 is TGTGCCAGCATCCCGGGCGGGGCGAACACTGAAGCTTTCTTT. Protein product: CASIPGGANTEAFF.

V usage is TRBV28 and J usage is TRBJ1-4; 10 bases match TRBD1. With V trimmed by 5 bases and J by 8 bases, 8 bases remained unmatched. The CDR3 is made up of 15 amino acids. CDR1 and CDR2 (germline): MDHEN, SYDVKM. In nucleotides, the CDR3 is TGTGCCAGCAGTCCGCCGGGACAGGGGAACGAAAAACTGTTTTTT. Protein product: CASSPPGQGNEKLFF.

The CDR3 nucleotides are TGTGCCAGCAGTTCCGCGGGAAAACTGTTTTTT. Amino acid sequence: CASSSAGKLFF. This chain links TRBV28 with TRBJ1-4; D uncertain. CDR3 size: 11 residues. V lost 4 bases to trimming and J lost 10 bases, with 7 bases between them. CDR1 is MDHEN and CDR2 is SYDVKM in the germline V gene.

A single count supports this clone. V is TRBV6-6 and J is TRBJ1-5; no clear D gene. Germline values: CDR1 MNHNY, CDR2 SVGAGI (reference sequence). This CDR3 is built from 14 residues. Trimming took off 4 bases at V and 1 base at J, with 8 bases between the two ends. The CDR3 protein is CASSLRESNQPQHF. CDR3 nucleotide sequence: TGTGCCAGCAGTTTAAGGGAGAGCAATCAGCCCCAGCATTTT.

The chain uses TRBV25-1 and TRBJ2-5; 7 bases are a match to TRBD1. CDR3 size: 15 residues. CDR1 and CDR2 from the germline V gene are MGHDK and SYGVNS. Unmatched junction bases numbered 8, after V lost 6 bases and J lost 1 base. The DNA for the CDR3 is TGTGCCAGCAGGGCGAACAGGGGTGGCCAAGAGACCCAGTACTTC. Encoded protein: CASRANRGGQETQYF.

A single count supports this clone. The chain combines TRBV28 with TRBJ2-7; 7 bases are shared with TRBD2. The ends lost 8 bases at V and 2 bases at J; junction bases unmatched: 9. Germline CDR1 is MDHEN and CDR2 is SYDVKM. The CDR3 spans 14 residues. CDR3 protein: CASLLSGAAYEQYF. In DNA form, the CDR3 reads TGTGCCAGCCTTCTAAGCGGGGCCGCCTACGAGCAGTACTTC.

The chain carries TRBV5-1 and TRBJ2-3, with D maybe TRBD1 (5 bases). CDR1 and CDR2 from the germline V gene are SGHRS and YFSETQ. The V and J ends lost 0 bases and 3 bases respectively, with 11 bases between them. The CDR3 contains 15 residues. The CDR3 loop reads CASSLEGRVTDTQYF. The CDR3 nucleotides read TGCGCCAGCAGCTTGGAGGGCAGGGTAACAGATACGCAGTATTTT.